This T cell receptor (beta chain) came from a study of blood T cells in healthy people across ages. Study details: The capture of about one barcoded beta molecule per two T cells was achieved by template switching.

The CDR3 is made up of 15 amino acids. Germline V gene lookup returns CDR1 LGHNA and CDR2 YSLEER. The junction had 10 bases not matched to a gene; V was cut back by 3 bases and J by 8 bases. A second PCR, run for about 6 to 11 cycles, used a sample-barcoded 5' primer plus a J-beta primer mix. TCRdb reprocessed the 5' RACE reads with MiXCR, giving one entry per CDR3 protein. The sample consists of about 970,000 distinct CDR3 sequences, 51% of them appearing once. The source of this sequence is a woman aged 55 to 70 in good health. The chain employs TRBV4-3 and TRBJ1-2, with 9 bases lining up with TRBD1. Sequenced sample: blood. The DNA for the CDR3 is TGCGCCAGCAGCCACGGACAGGGGACGCTATGGGGCTACACCTTC. Translation: CASSHGQGTLWGYTF.